A selection of T cell receptor beta chains follows, all from one sample in a study of blood T cells in healthy people across ages. TCRdb re-derived calls from the 5' RACE reads in MiXCR, one entry per CDR3 protein. The table lists approximately 1.5 million distinct CDR3 sequences, about 31% of them singletons. The sequenced material came from blood. All receptors come from a woman aged 30 to 39 in good health. Each CDR3 is given with its conserved first and last residue. The D gene is left open where the match is weak. Rows give clone size only sometimes, using once, few, many, or a class for an expanded clone.

>NA|NA|TRBJ1-2|TRBV27
TGTGCCAGCAGCCGGGACCCAACCCGAGTGACTACCAGTGGCTACACCTTC
CASSRDPTRVTTSGYTF
>NA|few|TRBJ1-1|TRBV6-1
TGTGCCAGCAGTGAATCCGATTGGACGAACACTGAAGCTTTCTTT
CASSESDWTNTEAFF
>NA|few|TRBJ1-2|TRBV7-2
TGTGCCAGCAGCCTTGGGACACGGACATTTGATGGCTACACCTTC
CASSLGTRTFDGYTF
>NA|NA|TRBJ2-3|TRBV5-1
TGCGCCAGCAGCTTGGTTACTGGTAACTCAGATTCGCAGTATTTT
CASSLVTGNSDSQYF
>TRBD1|NA|TRBJ1-2|TRBV29-1
TGCAGCGTTGATAAGGCGGGACAGGGGAGTGGCTACACCTTC
CSVDKAGQGSGYTF
>TRBD2|few|TRBJ2-5|TRBV10-3
TGTGCCATCAGTGAGTTGCGGGGGGACCCTCAAGAGACCCAGTACTTC
CAISELRGDPQETQYF
>NA|NA|TRBJ2-5|TRBV7-2
TGTGCCAGCAGGCTAGCTAGCGGCAAAGGGGGGACCCAGTACTTC
CASRLASGKGGTQYF
>NA|few|TRBJ2-5|TRBV7-3
TGTGCCAGCACCTCTATTCCAATTAGAGAGACCCAGTACTTC
CASTSIPIRETQYF
>TRBD1|NA|TRBJ2-3|TRBV20-1
TGCAGTGCTAGAGGGGGTACAGGGGTAGCAGATACGCAGTATTTT
CSARGGTGVADTQYF
>NA|NA|TRBJ1-1|TRBV7-2
TGTGCCAGCAGCCCCCAGTCAGGGGTCACTGAAGCTTTCTTT
CASSPQSGVTEAFF
>NA|few|TRBJ1-4|TRBV5-1
TGCGCCAGCAGCCCCGGGACCGCCCCGCGTAATGAAAAACTGTTTTTT
CASSPGTAPRNEKLFF
>TRBD2|NA|TRBJ2-3|TRBV10-3
TGTGCCACAAGCGGGGGGCCCACAGATACGCAGTATTTT
CATSGGPTDTQYF
>NA|few|TRBJ1-1|TRBV5-1
TGCGCCAGCAGCCCTGGTGGGGGCCTGGGGACTGAAGCTTTCTTT
CASSPGGGLGTEAFF
>TRBD1|NA|TRBJ2-4|TRBV6-6
TGTGCCAGCAGTCCCGGACAGGGATTAGCCAAAAACATTCAGTACTTC
CASSPGQGLAKNIQYF
>NA|many|TRBJ2-3|TRBV7-3
TGTGCCAGCTCACCCACCGGGGACACAGATACGCAGTATTTT
CASSPTGDTDTQYF
>NA|few|TRBJ2-5|TRBV30
TGTGCCTGGAATCAAGCAGAGACCCAGTACTTC
CAWNQAETQYF
>TRBD1|few|TRBJ2-7|TRBV27
TGTGCCAGCAGTGGACAGGGCCTCTCCTACGAGCAGTACTTC
CASSGQGLSYEQYF
>NA|NA|TRBJ2-5|TRBV15
TGTGCCACCAGCAGAGATTGGAGCAGCCAGGAGACCCAGTACTTC
CATSRDWSSQETQYF
>TRBD1|NA|TRBJ1-2|TRBV16
TGTGCCAGCAGCCAATCTGGGGAGGGGGCAAGCTATGGCTACACCTTC
CASSQSGEGASYGYTF
>NA|many|TRBJ1-2|TRBV7-2
TGTGCCAGCAGCTTAGGGTGGGCTAACTATGGCTACACCTTC
CASSLGWANYGYTF
>TRBD2|few|TRBJ2-1|TRBV6-6
TGTGCCAGCAGTTCCCCGACTAGCGTCTCCTACAATGAGCAGTTCTTC
CASSSPTSVSYNEQFF
>TRBD2|NA|TRBJ2-5|TRBV3-1
TGTGCCAGCGGACTAGCGGGGGGGCCCGAGAAGACCCAGTACTTC
CASGLAGGPEKTQYF
>TRBD1|NA|TRBJ2-5|TRBV15
TGTGCCACCAGCGGATACAGGGGGCGGGAGACCCAGTACTTC
CATSGYRGRETQYF
>TRBD2|NA|TRBJ2-1|TRBV12-3/TRBV12-4
TGTGCCAGCAGTTTGGGACTAGCCCTCCCCTCCTACAATGAGCAGTTCTTC
CASSLGLALPSYNEQFF
>NA|many|TRBJ1-2|TRBV28
TGTGCCAGCAGTTTAGGAGGGTTTGGCTACACCTTC
CASSLGGFGYTF
>NA|NA|TRBJ2-3|TRBV12-3/TRBV12-4
TGTGCCAGCAGATCCTTAATAGAGGTAGATACGCGGTATTTT
CASRSLIEVDTRYF
>TRBD2|few|TRBJ2-1|TRBV6-5
TGTGCCAGCAGTACGACTAGCGGGCCCTACAATGAGCAGTTCTTC
CASSTTSGPYNEQFF
>NA|many|TRBJ2-2|TRBV20-1
TGCAGTGCCGAGTCGGATAGCCCGACCGGGGAGCTGTTTTTT
CSAESDSPTGELFF
>NA|NA|TRBJ2-7|TRBV12-3/TRBV12-4
TGTGCCAGCAGTTTAAGCGGGTTCCTAATAATCTACGAGCAGTACTTC
CASSLSGFLIIYEQYF
>NA|few|TRBJ2-5|TRBV9
TGTGCCAGCAGCCCCACCGACCGTGGCAGGTGGGAGACCCAGTACTTC
CASSPTDRGRWETQYF
>TRBD1|NA|TRBJ2-3|TRBV7-8
TGTGCCAACAGCTTATGGCGGTTGCAGGCAGGGGGAACAGATACGCAGTATTTT
CANSLWRLQAGGTDTQYF
>NA|NA|TRBJ1-5|TRBV28
TGTGCCAGCTCCTCCCGAGGAGCGGGCAATCAGCCCCAGCATTTT
CASSSRGAGNQPQHF
>NA|NA|TRBJ2-7|TRBV20-1
TGCAGTGCTAGATCACCGGCGGGTTACGAGCAGTACTTC
CSARSPAGYEQYF
>TRBD2|NA|TRBJ2-7|TRBV7-3
TGTGCCAGCAGACCTAGCGGGATAAGAGGCGAGCAGTACTTC
CASRPSGIRGEQYF
>NA|NA|TRBJ2-5|TRBV10-3
TGTGCCATCAGTAGGACTGGGGAGACCCAGTACTTC
CAISRTGETQYF
>NA|NA|TRBJ1-2|TRBV7-2
TGTGCCAGCAGCTCACCTGAAGGGGGGGTAGGCTATGGCTACACCTTC
CASSSPEGGVGYGYTF
>TRBD2|NA|TRBJ2-3|TRBV9
TGTGCCAGCGGACCGGGACTAGGGGGAGATACGCAGTATTTT
CASGPGLGGDTQYF
>NA|NA|TRBJ1-2|TRBV20-1
TGCAGTGCTGTAGACTCTAAACGGGACTATGGCTACACCTTC
CSAVDSKRDYGYTF
>TRBD1|few|TRBJ2-1|TRBV4-1
TGCGCCAGCAGCCAAGCGGGGGGACCGGGACAGGGATTCAATGAGCAGTTCTTC
CASSQAGGPGQGFNEQFF
>NA|NA|TRBJ1-6|TRBV6-1
TGTGCCAGCAGTGAAGGGTCGGTAGGGTTCGGTTCACCCCTCCACTTT
CASSEGSVGFGSPLHF
>NA|few|TRBJ2-7|TRBV3-1
TGTGCCAGCAGCCAAGAAGGGTCGGGTTTGAACTACGAGCAGTACTTC
CASSQEGSGLNYEQYF
>NA|few|TRBJ1-1|TRBV27
TGTGCCAGCAGTTCCCTGGTGAACACTGAAGCTTTCTTT
CASSSLVNTEAFF
>TRBD1|NA|TRBJ1-1|TRBV27
TGTGCCAGCCGGACAGGGGGCGTTGAAGCTTTCTTT
CASRTGGVEAFF
>TRBD2|NA|TRBJ2-7|TRBV12-3/TRBV12-4
TGTGCCAGCGGGGGACTAGCGGGAGTCGAGCAGTACTTC
CASGGLAGVEQYF
>NA|once|TRBJ1-1|TRBV5-1
TGTGCCAGCAGGCAGACCAGGGGCCTGGAGGGTGAAGCTTTCTTT
CASRQTRGLEGEAFF
>NA|many|TRBJ2-2|TRBV4-2
TGTGCCAGCAGCCAAGATGGGAGCGGCGGCAACACCGGGGAGCTGTTTTTT
CASSQDGSGGNTGELFF
>NA|few|TRBJ2-1|TRBV19
TGTGCCAGTAGTTCAAGTTATAGCTCCTACAATGAGCAGTTCTTC
CASSSSYSSYNEQFF
>NA|few|TRBJ1-5|TRBV20-1
TGCAGTGCTGGGACGGATGGTGGTCAGCCCCAGCATTTT
CSAGTDGGQPQHF
>NA|few|TRBJ1-6|TRBV2
TGTGCCAGCAGTGCCTGGGAGACAGCGGGGAGTCACCTCCACTTT
CASSAWETAGSHLHF
>TRBD2|NA|TRBJ2-3|TRBV5-1
TGCGCCAGCAGCCCTCCCCTAGCGGGAGGTTTGGATACGCAGTATTTT
CASSPPLAGGLDTQYF
>NA|few|TRBJ2-7|TRBV28
TGTGCCAGCAGTCTCAGGGACGACTACGAGCAGTACTTC
CASSLRDDYEQYF
>TRBD2|NA|TRBJ2-5|TRBV20-1
TGCAGTGCTAGAGATGGGTGGTGGGAGGGCCGAGGGCAGTACTTC
CSARDGWWEGRGQYF
>NA|NA|TRBJ2-3|TRBV7-2
TGTGCCAGCAGCTTAGCGACGGGTCGGGGCACAGATACGCAGTATTTT
CASSLATGRGTDTQYF
>TRBD1|NA|TRBJ2-1|TRBV24-1
TGTGCCACCAGTGACCCGGACAGGGATTACAATGAGCAGTTCTTC
CATSDPDRDYNEQFF
>TRBD1|few|TRBJ2-6|TRBV3-1
TGTGCCAGCTCACAGGGACAGGGGGGCTCTGGGGCCAACGTCCTGACTTTC
CASSQGQGGSGANVLTF
>NA|NA|TRBJ1-1|TRBV4-2
TGTGCCAGCAGCCAAACGGCCACGAACACTGAAGCTTTCTTT
CASSQTATNTEAFF
>NA|few|TRBJ2-1|TRBV20-1
TGCAGTGCTAGAGGACAAGTCCTCTTGGGTGAGCAGTTCTTC
CSARGQVLLGEQFF
>NA|few|TRBJ2-1|TRBV12-3/TRBV12-4
TGTGCCAGCAGTTGGACTATTTTCAATGAGCAGTTCTTC
CASSWTIFNEQFF